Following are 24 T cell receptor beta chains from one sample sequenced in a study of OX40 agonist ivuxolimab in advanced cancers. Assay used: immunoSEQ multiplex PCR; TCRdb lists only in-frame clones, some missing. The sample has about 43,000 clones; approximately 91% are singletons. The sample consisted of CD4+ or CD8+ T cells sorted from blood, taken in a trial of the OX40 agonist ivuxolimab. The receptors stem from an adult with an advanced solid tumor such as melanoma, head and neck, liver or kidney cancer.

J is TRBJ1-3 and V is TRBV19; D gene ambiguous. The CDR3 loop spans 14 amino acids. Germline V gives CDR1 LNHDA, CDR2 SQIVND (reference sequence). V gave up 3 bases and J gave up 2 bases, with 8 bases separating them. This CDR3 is CASSMGSPGNTIYF. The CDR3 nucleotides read TGTGCCAGTAGTATGGGGTCTCCTGGAAACACCATATATTTT.

CDR3 coding DNA: TGTGCCAGCAGTTACTTTCAGGGGAACGAGCAGTACTTC. Its protein product is CASSYFQGNEQYF. The chain carries TRBV6-5 and TRBJ2-7; TRBD1 might be the D (6 bases). The CDR3 length is 13 residues. From germline, CDR1 is MNHEY and CDR2 SVGAGI. Trimming pared 1 base from V and 5 bases from J, leaving 9 bases between.

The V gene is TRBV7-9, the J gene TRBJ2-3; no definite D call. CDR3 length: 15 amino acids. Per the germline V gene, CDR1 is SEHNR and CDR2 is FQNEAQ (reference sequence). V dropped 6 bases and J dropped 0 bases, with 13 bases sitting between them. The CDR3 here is CASRGLVDSTDTQYF. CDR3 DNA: TGTGCCAGCAGGGGCCTAGTGGACAGCACAGATACGCAGTATTTT.

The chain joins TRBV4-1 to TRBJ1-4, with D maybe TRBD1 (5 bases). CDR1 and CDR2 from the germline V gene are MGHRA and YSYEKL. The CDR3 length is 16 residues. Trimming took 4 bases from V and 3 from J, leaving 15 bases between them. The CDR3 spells CASSLESGLPNEKLFF. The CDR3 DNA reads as TGCGCCAGCAGCCTTGAATCGGGGCTGCCTAATGAAAAACTGTTTTTT.

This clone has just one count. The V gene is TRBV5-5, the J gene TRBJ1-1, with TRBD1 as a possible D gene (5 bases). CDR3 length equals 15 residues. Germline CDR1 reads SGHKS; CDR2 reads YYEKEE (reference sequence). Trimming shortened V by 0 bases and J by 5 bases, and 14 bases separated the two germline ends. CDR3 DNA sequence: TGTGCCAGCAGCTTGGGGGTCAGGCCAGGGACTGAAGCTTTCTTT. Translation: CASSLGVRPGTEAFF. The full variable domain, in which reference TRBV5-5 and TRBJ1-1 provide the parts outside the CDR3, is DAGVTQSPTHLIKTRGQQVTLRCSPISGHKSVSWYQQVLGQGPQFIFQYYEKEERGRGNFPDRFSARQFPNYSSELNVNALLLGDSALYLCASSLGVRPGTEAFFGQGTRLTVV.

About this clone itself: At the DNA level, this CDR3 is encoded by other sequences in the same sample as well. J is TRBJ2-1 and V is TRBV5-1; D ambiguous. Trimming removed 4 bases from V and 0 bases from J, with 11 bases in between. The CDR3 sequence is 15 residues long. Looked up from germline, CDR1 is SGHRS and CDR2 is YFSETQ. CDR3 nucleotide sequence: TGCGCCAGCAGCCCCGGCGGTAGCTCCTACAATGAGCAGTTCTTC. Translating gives CASSPGGSSYNEQFF.

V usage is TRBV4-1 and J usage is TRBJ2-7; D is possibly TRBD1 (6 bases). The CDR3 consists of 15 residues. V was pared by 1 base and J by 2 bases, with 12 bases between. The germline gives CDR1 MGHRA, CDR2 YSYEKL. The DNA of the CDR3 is TGCGCCAGCAGCCAAGCCGCAGGGGCGGCCTACGAGCAGTACTTC. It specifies CASSQAAGAAYEQYF.

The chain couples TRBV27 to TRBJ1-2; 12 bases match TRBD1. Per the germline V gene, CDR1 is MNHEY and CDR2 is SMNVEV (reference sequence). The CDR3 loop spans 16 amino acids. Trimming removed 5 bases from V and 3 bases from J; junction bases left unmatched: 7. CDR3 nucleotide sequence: TGTGCCAGCAGTCTCTCGGGACAGGGGGCCCACTATGGCTACACCTTC. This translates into CASSLSGQGAHYGYTF.

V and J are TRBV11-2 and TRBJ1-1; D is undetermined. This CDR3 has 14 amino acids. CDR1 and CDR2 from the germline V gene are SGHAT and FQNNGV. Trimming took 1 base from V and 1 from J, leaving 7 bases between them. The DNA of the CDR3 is TGTGCCAGCAGCTTAGTTTCTGGGAACACTGAAGCTTTCTTT. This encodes CASSLVSGNTEAFF.

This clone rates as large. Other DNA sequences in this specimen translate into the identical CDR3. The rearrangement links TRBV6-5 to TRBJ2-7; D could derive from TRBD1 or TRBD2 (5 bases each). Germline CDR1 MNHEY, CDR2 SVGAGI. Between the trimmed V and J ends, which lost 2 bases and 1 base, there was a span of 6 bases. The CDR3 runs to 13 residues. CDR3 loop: CASSYGGSYEQYF. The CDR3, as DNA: TGTGCCAGCAGTTACGGGGGATCCTACGAGCAGTACTTC.

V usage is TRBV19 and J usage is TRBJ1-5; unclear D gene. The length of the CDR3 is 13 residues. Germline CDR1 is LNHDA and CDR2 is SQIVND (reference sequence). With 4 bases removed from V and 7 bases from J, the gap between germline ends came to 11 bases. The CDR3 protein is CASSTDLGQPQHF. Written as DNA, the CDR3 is TGTGCCAGTAGTACAGACTTGGGGCAGCCCCAGCATTTT. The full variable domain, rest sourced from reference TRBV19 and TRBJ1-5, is DGGITQSPKYLFRKEGQNVTLSCEQNLNHDAMYWYRQDPGQGLRLIYYSQIVNDFQKGDIAEGYSVSREKKESFPLTVTSAQKNPTAFYLCASSTDLGQPQHFGDGTRLSIL.

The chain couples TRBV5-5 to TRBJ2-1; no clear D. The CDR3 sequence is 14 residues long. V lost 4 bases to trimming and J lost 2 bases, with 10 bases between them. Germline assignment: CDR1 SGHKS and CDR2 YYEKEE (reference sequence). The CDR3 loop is CASSHAEAYNEQFF. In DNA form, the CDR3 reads TGTGCCAGCAGCCATGCAGAAGCCTACAATGAGCAGTTCTTC.

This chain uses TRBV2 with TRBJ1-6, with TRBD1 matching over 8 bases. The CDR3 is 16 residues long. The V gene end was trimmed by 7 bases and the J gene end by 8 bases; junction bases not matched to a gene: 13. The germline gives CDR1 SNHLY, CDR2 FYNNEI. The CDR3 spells CASTQLTGVGYSPLHF. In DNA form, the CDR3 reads TGTGCCAGCACCCAATTGACAGGGGTGGGTTATTCACCCCTCCACTTT.

The DNA of the CDR3 is TGTGCCACCAGCTTGACTAGTGCGTGGTACGATACGCAGTATTTT. This encodes CATSLTSAWYDTQYF. V and J are TRBV15 and TRBJ2-3, with D possibly matching TRBD2 (6 bases). Germline assignment: CDR1 LNHNV and CDR2 YYDKDF (reference sequence). The CDR3 is 15 amino acids. V lost 5 bases and J 6 bases, leaving 18 bases between the germline ends.

The CDR3 DNA follows: TGTGCCAGTGGTGGATGGGAAAGGGACGAGCAGTACTTC. Translated: CASGGWERDEQYF. The chain links TRBV19 to TRBJ2-7; D remains unclear. CDR1 and CDR2 (germline): LNHDA, SQIVND (reference sequence). V gave up 8 bases and J gave up 5 bases, with 16 bases separating them. This CDR3 contains 13 residues.

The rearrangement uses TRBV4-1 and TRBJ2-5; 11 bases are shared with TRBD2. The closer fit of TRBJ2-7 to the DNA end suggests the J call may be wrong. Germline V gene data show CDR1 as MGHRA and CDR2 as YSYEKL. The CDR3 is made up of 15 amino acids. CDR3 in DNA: TGCGCCAGCAGGGCAGCGTCTAGCGGGAGGAACGAGCAGTACTTC. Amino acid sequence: CASRAASSGRNEQYF.

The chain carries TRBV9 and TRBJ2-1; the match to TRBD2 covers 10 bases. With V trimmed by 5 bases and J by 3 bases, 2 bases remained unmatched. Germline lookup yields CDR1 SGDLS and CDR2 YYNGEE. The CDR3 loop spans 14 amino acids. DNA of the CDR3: TGTGCCAGCAGTGCTAGCGGGAGCTACAATGAGCAGTTCTTC. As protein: CASSASGSYNEQFF. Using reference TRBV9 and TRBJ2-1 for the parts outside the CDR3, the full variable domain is DSGVTQTPKHLITATGQRVTLRCSPRSGDLSVYWYQQSLDQGLQFLIQYYNGEERAKGNILERFSAQQFPDLHSELNLSSLELGDSALYFCASSASGSYNEQFFGPGTRLTVL.

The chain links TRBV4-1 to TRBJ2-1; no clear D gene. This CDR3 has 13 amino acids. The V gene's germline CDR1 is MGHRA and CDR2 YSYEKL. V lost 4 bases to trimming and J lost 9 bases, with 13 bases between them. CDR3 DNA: TGCGCCAGCAGCCCACCTCCGCCGGGTGAGCAGTTCTTC. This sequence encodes CASSPPPPGEQFF.

The CDR3 loop is CASSEIQGAGELFF. CDR3 DNA sequence: TGTGCCAGCAGCGAAATACAGGGGGCCGGGGAGCTGTTTTTT. The V call is TRBV7-6, the J call TRBJ2-2; TRBD1 matches 8 bases. CDR3 length: 14 amino acids. Germline values: CDR1 SGHVS, CDR2 FNYEAQ. Germline trimming cut 5 bases from V and 6 bases from J; bases unmatched to any gene: 5.

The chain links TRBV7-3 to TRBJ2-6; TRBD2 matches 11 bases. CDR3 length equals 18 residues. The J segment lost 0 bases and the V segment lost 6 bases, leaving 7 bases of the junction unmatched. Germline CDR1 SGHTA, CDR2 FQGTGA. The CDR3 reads CASSFGTSGSSGANVLTF. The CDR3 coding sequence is TGTGCCAGCAGTTTCGGGACTAGCGGCTCCTCTGGGGCCAACGTCCTGACTTTC.

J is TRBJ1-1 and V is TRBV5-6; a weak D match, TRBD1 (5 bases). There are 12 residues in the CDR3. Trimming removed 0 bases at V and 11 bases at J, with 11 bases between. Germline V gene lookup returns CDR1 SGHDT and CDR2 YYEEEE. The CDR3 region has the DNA TGTGCCAGCAGCTTGGCAGGGAGTAATGCTTTCTTT. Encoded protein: CASSLAGSNAFF.

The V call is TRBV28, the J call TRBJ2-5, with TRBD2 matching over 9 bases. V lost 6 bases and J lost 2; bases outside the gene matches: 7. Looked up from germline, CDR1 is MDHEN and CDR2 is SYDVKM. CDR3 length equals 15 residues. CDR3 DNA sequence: TGTGCCAGCAGCCTCTGGCTAGCGGGGCAAGAGACCCAGTACTTC. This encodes CASSLWLAGQETQYF.

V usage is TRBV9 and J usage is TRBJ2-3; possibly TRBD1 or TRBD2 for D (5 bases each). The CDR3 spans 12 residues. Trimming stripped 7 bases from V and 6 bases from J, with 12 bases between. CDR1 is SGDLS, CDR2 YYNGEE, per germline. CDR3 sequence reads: CASGMRGDTQYF. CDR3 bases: TGTGCCAGCGGCATGAGGGGCGATACGCAGTATTTT.

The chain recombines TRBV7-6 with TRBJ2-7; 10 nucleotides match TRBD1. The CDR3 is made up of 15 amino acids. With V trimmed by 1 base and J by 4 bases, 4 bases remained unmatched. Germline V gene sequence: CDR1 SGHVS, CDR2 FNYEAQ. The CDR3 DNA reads TGTGCCAGCAGCTTAGGCAGGGACAGGGGATACGAGCAGTACTTC. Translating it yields CASSLGRDRGYEQYF. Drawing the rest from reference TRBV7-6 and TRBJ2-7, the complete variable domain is GAGVSQSPRYKVTKRGQDVALRCDPISGHVSLYWYRQALGQGPEFLTYFNYEAQQDKSGLPNDRFSAERPEGSISTLTIQRTEQRDSAMYRCASSLGRDRGYEQYFGPGTRLTVT.